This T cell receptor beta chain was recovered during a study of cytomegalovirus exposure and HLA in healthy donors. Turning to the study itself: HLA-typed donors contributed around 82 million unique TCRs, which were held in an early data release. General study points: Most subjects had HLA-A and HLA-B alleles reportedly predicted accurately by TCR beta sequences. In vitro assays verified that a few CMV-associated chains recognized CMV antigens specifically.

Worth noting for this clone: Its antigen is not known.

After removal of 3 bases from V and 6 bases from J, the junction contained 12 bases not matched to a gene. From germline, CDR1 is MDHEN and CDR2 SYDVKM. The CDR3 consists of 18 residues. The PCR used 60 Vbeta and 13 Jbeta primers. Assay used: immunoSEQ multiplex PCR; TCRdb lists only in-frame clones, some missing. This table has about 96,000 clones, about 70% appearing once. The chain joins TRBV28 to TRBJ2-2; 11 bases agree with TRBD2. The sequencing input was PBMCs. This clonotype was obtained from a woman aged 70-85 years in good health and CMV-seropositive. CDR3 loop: CASSFSILAGDISGELFF. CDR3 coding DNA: TGTGCCAGCAGTTTCTCTATACTAGCGGGGGATATCTCCGGGGAGCTGTTTTTT. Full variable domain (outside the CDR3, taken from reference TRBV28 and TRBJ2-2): DVKVTQSSRYLVKRTGEKVFLECVQDMDHENMFWYRQDPGLGLRLIYFSYDVKMKEKGDIPEGYSVSREKKERFSLILESASTNQTSMYLCASSFSILAGDISGELFFGEGSRLTVL.